These 16 T cell receptor beta chains share one sample of origin, sequenced in a study of T-cell reconstitution after alpha-beta-depleted transplantation in children (dated by TCRdb to about 2016). Library preparation used PCR. Data came from an Illumina HiSeq 2500. TCR library preparation used molecular barcoding, with unique molecular identifiers applied to normalize quantification of the TCRbeta repertoire. TCRdb reanalyzed the raw reads on its own, using fastp at Q25 for trimming and MiXCR for clone calling, and kept in-frame beta chains. Each record represents a unique CDR3 protein, reported with the most common genes and DNA among its rows. The sample table records a few hundred thousand distinct CDR3 sequences; about an eighth of these occur just once. About 3.9% of the sample belongs to the ten largest clones. The sequences come from PBMCs, collected from the stem cell graft. The receptors originated from a human donor who donated a stem cell graft to a child with Fanconi anemia.

V gene TRBV15 combines with J gene TRBJ1-2, with D maybe TRBD1 (6 bases). With 5 bases removed from V and 4 bases from J, the gap between germline ends came to 14 bases. The CDR3 has 14 amino acids. Germline loops: CDR1 LNHNV, CDR2 YYDKDF (reference sequence). The CDR3 here is CATSPKQGTYGYTF. CDR3 coding DNA: TGTGCCACCAGCCCAAAACAGGGTACCTATGGCTACACCTTC.

This clonotype was detected a few times. The rearrangement uses TRBV6-5 and TRBJ1-1, with 8 bases lining up with TRBD1. CDR3 length equals 14 residues. Germline V gene lookup returns CDR1 MNHEY and CDR2 SVGAGI. With V trimmed by 5 bases and J by 3 bases, 5 bases remained unmatched. The CDR3 loop reads CASSNRDRYTEAFF. The CDR3 DNA reads as TGTGCCAGCAGTAACCGGGACAGGTACACTGAAGCTTTCTTT.

The CDR3 reads CASSYKGEVQPQHF. The CDR3 DNA sequence: TGTGCCAGCAGTTACAAAGGGGAAGTGCAGCCCCAGCATTTT. The chain has TRBV6-5 and TRBJ1-5; maybe TRBD1 (5 bases). CDR1 is MNHEY, CDR2 SVGAGI, per germline. This CDR3 is built from 14 residues. V was trimmed by 2 bases and J by 7 bases, leaving 12 bases between them.

In its sample, this clonotype was seen a few times. V gene TRBV7-6 combines with J gene TRBJ2-3; 8 positions agree with TRBD1. Germline V lookup: CDR1 SGHVS, CDR2 FNYEAQ. V trimming: 1 base; J trimming: 3 bases; junction bases outside the gene matches: 6. CDR3 length: 16 residues. This CDR3 reads CASSLEANRGTDTQYF. Written as DNA, the CDR3 is TGTGCCAGCAGCTTAGAAGCGAACAGGGGGACAGATACGCAGTATTTT.

This clonotype was observed a handful of times. V and J are TRBV5-1 and TRBJ1-2; D gene unclear. The CDR3 spans 12 residues. Trimming shortened V by 7 bases and J by 0 bases, and 7 bases separated the two germline ends. Germline V gene lookup returns CDR1 SGHRS and CDR2 YFSETQ. The CDR3 DNA reads TGCGCCAGCGCCAGAACTAACTATGGCTACACCTTC. This translates into CASARTNYGYTF.

This clonotype has at least ten counts. The V gene is TRBV24-1, the J gene TRBJ1-1; D gene ambiguous. This CDR3 comprises 12 residues. Trimming removed 5 bases from V and 5 bases from J, with 8 bases in between. Germline V gives CDR1 KGHDR, CDR2 SFDVKD. CDR3: CATSAKGTEAFF. The CDR3 DNA sequence: TGTGCCACCAGTGCCAAGGGAACTGAAGCTTTCTTT.

This clonotype has only a few counts. CDR3 loop: CATSRGGQGGYEQYF. The CDR3 DNA reads as TGTGCCACCAGCAGAGGCGGACAGGGAGGCTACGAGCAGTACTTC. The V gene is TRBV15, the J gene TRBJ2-7; 8 positions agree with TRBD1. V lost 1 base, J lost 3 bases, and 5 bases stayed unmatched. Germline V gives CDR1 LNHNV, CDR2 YYDKDF (reference sequence). The CDR3 contains 15 residues. The full variable domain, completed using reference TRBV15 and TRBJ2-7, is DAMVIQNPRYQVTQFGKPVTLSCSQTLNHNVMYWYQQKSSQAPKLLFHYYDKDFNNEADTPDNFQSRRPNTSFCFLDIRSPGLGDTAMYLCATSRGGQGGYEQYFGPGTRLTVT.

This clonotype was seen many times. The chain joins TRBV5-1 to TRBJ1-1; TRBD1 is a possible D gene (6 bases). The CDR3 length is 16 residues. Trimming removed 1 base from V and 3 bases from J, with 16 bases in between. Germline lookup yields CDR1 SGHRS and CDR2 YFSETQ. This CDR3 is CASSLTGAKRDTEAFF. CDR3 sequence (DNA): TGCGCCAGCAGCTTGACGGGGGCGAAACGAGACACTGAAGCTTTCTTT.

V gene TRBV27 combines with J gene TRBJ2-7, with D uncertain. The CDR3 covers 13 residues. Germline CDR1 and CDR2: MNHEY and SMNVEV (reference sequence). Trimming took off 3 bases at V and 6 bases at J, with 12 bases between the two ends. This chain's CDR3 is CASSFLGLGEQYF. CDR3 in DNA: TGTGCCAGCAGTTTCTTAGGGCTCGGCGAGCAGTACTTC.

This clonotype was seen a few times. The chain is built from TRBV18 and TRBJ2-7; D not resolved. Trimming left V 3 bases short and J 6 bases short, with 12 bases between. Germline V lookup: CDR1 KGHSH, CDR2 LQKENI. The length of the CDR3 is 13 residues. CDR3 sequence reads: CASSPPNRGEQYF. The CDR3 DNA reads TGTGCCAGCTCACCGCCTAACCGCGGCGAGCAGTACTTC.

This clonotype was seen repeatedly, ten times or more. This rearrangement joins TRBV20-1 to TRBJ1-4, with D perhaps matching TRBD1 (6 bases). V gave up 3 bases and J gave up 7 bases, with 9 bases separating them. CDR1 is DFQATT, CDR2 SNEGSKA, per germline (reference sequence). The CDR3 totals 12 residues. The CDR3 DNA reads as TGCAGTGCTAGCCTCAGGGGTGAAAAACTGTTTTTT. Its protein is CSASLRGEKLFF.

The chain links TRBV11-2 to TRBJ1-1; 7 bases are shared with TRBD1. J was trimmed by 6 bases and V by 2 bases; bases with no gene match: 6. The CDR3 is 14 amino acids. CDR1 SGHAT and CDR2 FQNNGV come from the germline V gene. CDR3 bases: TGTGCCAGCAGCTTACAGGGGGAGGGCCCTGAAGCTTTCTTT. Amino acid sequence: CASSLQGEGPEAFF.

This clonotype was seen repeatedly, ten times or more. The chain combines TRBV4-2 with TRBJ2-2, with D maybe TRBD1 (6 bases). Germline loops: CDR1 LGHNA, CDR2 YNFKEQ. Trimming removed 3 bases from V and 6 bases from J, with 17 bases in between. This CDR3 spans 16 amino acids. CDR3 bases: TGTGCCAGCAGCCAGTTCACAGGGAGAGGCGCCGGGGAGCTGTTTTTT. It encodes CASSQFTGRGAGELFF.

The J gene is TRBJ1-6, the V gene TRBV12-3 or TRBV12-4; unclear D gene. This CDR3 has 15 residues. V gave up 5 bases and J gave up 7 bases, with 15 bases separating them. CDR3 residues: CASSLRAMENSPLHF. As DNA, the CDR3 is TGTGCCAGCAGTCTGAGGGCCATGGAGAATTCACCCCTCCACTTT.

This clonotype has only a few counts. The V call is TRBV6-5, the J call TRBJ2-1; no clear D gene. The CDR3 contains 11 residues. Germline CDR1 reads MNHEY; CDR2 reads SVGAGI. V dropped 8 bases and J dropped 7 bases, with 9 bases sitting between them. The CDR3 coding sequence is TGTGCCAGCGCCTCGAGGAATGAGCAGTTCTTC. Translated: CASASRNEQFF.

This clonotype was seen ten or more times. This chain's CDR3 is CASSLSAGDTGELFF. In DNA form, the CDR3 reads TGTGCCAGCAGTTTATCCGCAGGGGATACCGGGGAGCTGTTTTTT. The chain couples TRBV12-3 or TRBV12-4 to TRBJ2-2; D may be TRBD1 (6 bases). The CDR3 is 15 residues long. The V and J ends lost 2 bases and 5 bases respectively, with 12 bases between them.